A single T cell receptor beta chain is shown here with its context. The antigen this receptor binds is unknown. Nothing much larger sits one base from this clone, and base qualities are not available. These data belong to a study of cytomegalovirus exposure and HLA in healthy donors (dated by TCRdb to the late 2010s). About the investigation overall: An earlier analysis of roughly 570 of the donors reported 276 Gb of sequence data and some 110 million unique TCR beta sequences obtained from approximately 180 million T cells. The T cell repertoires of 670 or so subjects were profiled by immunosequencing and related to cytomegalovirus serostatus. The number of typed donors differed by locus: about 629-630 for A, B, C, DRB1 and DQB1; 500 to 550 for DQA1; 606 for DPA1; and roughly 490 for DPB1. Of the roughly 410 genotyped donors, approximately 80% were placed in the genetic ancestry cluster associated with self-reported Caucasian donors. Four to six DR-DQ haplotypes were handled as single units for association and clustering, since linkage in the cohort was strong. A later analysis re-analyzed previously published TCR beta repertoires from approximately 670 donors and added high-resolution HLA genotyping to study TCR occurrence patterns. The aim of the study was to test whether cataloging public T cell receptors could identify signatures of past pathogen exposure. To decide whether each TCR beta V gene segment behaved as functional or pseudogenic, an earlier analysis of over 500 of the donors relied on high-throughput TCR beta sequencing. Across under 500 genotyped donors of the cohort, an average of about 240,000 unique TCR beta nucleotide sequences per donor were sequenced, and roughly 18% of those sequences were non-productive. Donor age, sex, ethnicity and CMV serostatus were compiled together with the repertoire data. Rather than drawing on any new phenotypic data, the later analysis identified candidate immune exposures from TCR beta sequences and the way those sequences occurred across donors. A later genetic analysis used genome-wide SNP genotypes for about 65% of the 666 donors, treating that subset as a discovery cohort. To predict cytomegalovirus infection status, the study brought together high-throughput TCR immunosequencing, statistical association of individual TCRs with disease status, and machine learning. Every repertoire in the discovery cohort had been generated on one and the same sequencing platform. HLA typing covered class I and class II loci at four-digit resolution. Roughly 300 gigabases of sequencing data and tens of millions of unique TCR sequences were included in an early release covering about 600 HLA-typed donors. In addition to the first cohort of 650 to 800 subjects, a separate validation cohort of 120 different subjects was used. Summary of the overall study and its limitations: The only immune exposure information available for the cohort was CMV serostatus. In a later genetic analysis, fewer N-insertions in productive TCRs were reported among donors in an Asian-associated ancestry cluster than the roughly 670-donor mean. In this cohort, only TCR beta chains were sequenced, and detectable features were limited by the absence of alpha or paired-chain data. The study gave a list of 150 to 200 TCR beta chains associated with cytomegalovirus. The classifier was reported to diagnose cytomegalovirus status with high specificity and sensitivity in both the original cohort and the validation cohort. In a later analysis, HLA-associated TCR beta chains showed more clonal expansion and lower generation probabilities than non-associated chains that were equally common. In a later analysis, the rate of TCR association differed among HLA loci, with DRB1 alleles having the most associated TCRs and HLA-C alleles having the fewest. Because HLA typing was missing for some donors at each locus, association tests included only the typed subset. The authors suggested that the approach could potentially be extended to other disease states and immunological phenotypes. The presence/absence analyses assumed that sequencing depth was roughly uniform across donors, and that assumption may not be true. According to a later analysis, parvovirus B19, influenza, CMV and Epstein-Barr virus appeared linked to several top co-occurrence clusters. The sequencing pipeline was judged likely to have produced a cluster of highly shared sequence variants as a technical artifact. In a later genetic analysis, a missense DCLRE1C variant was associated with V-gene and J-gene trimming of TCR beta chains, and the association was replicated in an independent cohort. Correlated functional status among segregating V segments might be attributable to linkage disequilibrium, but an unknown experimental factor could not be ruled out. Some IMGT-functional V segments, including TRBV6-2 and TRBV6-3, could not be distinguished by the 87-base-pair reads and were therefore excluded. Three of the identified cytomegalovirus-associated TCR beta chains were confirmed in vitro to be specific for cytomegalovirus antigens. Assigning TCR associations to individual alleles was difficult when HLA alleles, especially DR and DQ, strongly co-occurred. In an earlier analysis of about 600 of the donors, most TCR beta V segments appeared in productive rearrangements about 87% or about 30% of the time, broadly matching IMGT annotations. According to a later analysis, most CMV-associated TCR beta chains appeared to be HLA-restricted, and the HLA associations seemed to be driven largely by CMV exposure. Across donors, most TCR sequences were observed very rarely, whereas some public TCRs were present in many individuals. Because counts were too low, seventeen rarely observed V segments, including chromosome 9 orphons, were left out of the earlier analysis of some 640 of the donors. A further reported finding was that TCR beta sequences accurately predicted the HLA-A and HLA-B alleles for most subjects in the first cohort. Specific HLA alleles were associated with more than 15,000 TCR beta sequences at a false discovery rate of 0.05 in a later analysis.

Library preparation used the immunoSEQ multiplex PCR assay. The multiplex PCR relied on a mix of 60 forward primers for TCR Vbeta segments and 13 reverse primers for TCR Jbeta segments. The CDR3 region of rearranged TCR beta genes was amplified from genomic DNA by a multiplex PCR assay. The Illumina HiSeq System was used to sequence the amplified TCR beta libraries as 87-base-pair reads. On the study's bioinformatics: A later analysis counted 65 million to 90 million unique TCR beta chains across the 500 to 850 repertoires, and some 12 million of these chains were shared by at least two donors. A nearest-neighbor algorithm error-corrected the raw reads and collapsed the reads into unique sequences, merging closely related sequences to remove PCR and sequencing errors. To assign V, D and J gene segments, CDR3 sequences were aligned to IMGT reference sequences. Each retained sequence needed at least a six-nucleotide match to both a V gene segment and a J gene segment. A rearrangement counted as productive if the CDR3 had no stop codons and remained in frame with V and J, and every other rearrangement counted as non-productive. CDR3 was defined by IMGT convention, running from the second conserved V-encoded cysteine to the conserved J-encoded phenylalanine. Sequences without an unambiguous match to a single V gene segment were excluded from the earlier analysis of 587 of the donors. An earlier analysis of under 750 of the donors called V segments functional above 56.7% productive rearrangements and segregating when the between-donor standard deviation exceeded 5%. A statistical classification framework was built to diagnose cytomegalovirus status from the catalog of TCR beta chain sequences. In a later analysis, TCR nucleotide sequences were compared against IMGT/GENE-DB human TR gene sequences so that V and J genes could be assigned. A later analysis assigned CDR3 sequences and most-parsimonious VDJ recombination scenarios with the TCRdist pipeline. A later analysis defined each TCR beta chain by its CDR3 amino acid sequence plus V-gene family, and excluded reads lacking a unique V-gene family. As a way to deal with suspected cross-contamination and a sequencing artifact, a later analysis dropped roughly 600 nucleotide sequences that were highly shared and had low generation probability. In a later analysis, a clonal expansion index for each public chain was calculated from normalized within-repertoire ranks of inferred template counts. Generation probabilities in a later analysis came from a VDJ recombination model fitted to out-of-frame rearrangements, and those results were checked against IGoR. Hypergeometric tests were used in a later analysis to score TCR-TCR, TCR-HLA and TCR-CMV co-occurrence, with a repertoire-size bias correction applied to the TCR pairs. To estimate false discovery rates, a later analysis permuted the HLA or CMV assignments 20 times. In a later analysis, co-occurring TCRs were grouped using DBSCAN, and TCRdist sequence similarity was added for clustering within HLA-allele-positive subsets. Repertoires with fewer than 30,000 or more than 120,000 public chains, plus five repertoires with anomalous nucleotide sharing, were excluded from co-occurrence clustering. TCRdb re-hosts the immuneACCESS table, in-frame sequences only. Its copies lack some clones; in the studies checked, an unresolved V gene accounts for under half of them, and the cause for the rest is not known. The D gene and trimming were derived from the DNA, and the V and J assignments and clone size from that table. For this sample the table gives about 170,000 clones, of which roughly four fifths were detected only once. The ten largest clones represent approximately 2% of the sample.

In total, just over 650 healthy bone marrow donors made up the cohort. At the time of sampling, every cohort member was nominally healthy, though immune exposures that went unrecorded were likely present. The donor was CMV seropositive and belonged to the group of 250 to 300 seropositive cohort members. Each donor provided a peripheral blood sample, and peripheral blood mononuclear cells were used for TCR beta sequencing. Genomic DNA extraction from the blood cell samples was performed with the Qiagen DNeasy Blood Extraction Kit. Unmatched junction bases come to 8, with V trimmed by 8 bases and J by 5 bases. The germline V gene provides CDR1 SNHLY and CDR2 FYNNEI. From cysteine to phenylalanine, the CDR3 is 13 amino acids long. The kept DNA is CDR3 alone, 39 bases in frame from the first base.

Recombination joined TRBV2 with TRBJ1-2, and 7 bases in between align with TRBD1. Sequenced input: PBMCs. The clonotype comes from a woman under 40 in good health and CMV-seropositive. The CDR3 has the sequence CASEQGLNYGYTF. The DNA sequence is given as TGTGCCAGCGAACAGGGGTTGAATTATGGCTACACCTTC.